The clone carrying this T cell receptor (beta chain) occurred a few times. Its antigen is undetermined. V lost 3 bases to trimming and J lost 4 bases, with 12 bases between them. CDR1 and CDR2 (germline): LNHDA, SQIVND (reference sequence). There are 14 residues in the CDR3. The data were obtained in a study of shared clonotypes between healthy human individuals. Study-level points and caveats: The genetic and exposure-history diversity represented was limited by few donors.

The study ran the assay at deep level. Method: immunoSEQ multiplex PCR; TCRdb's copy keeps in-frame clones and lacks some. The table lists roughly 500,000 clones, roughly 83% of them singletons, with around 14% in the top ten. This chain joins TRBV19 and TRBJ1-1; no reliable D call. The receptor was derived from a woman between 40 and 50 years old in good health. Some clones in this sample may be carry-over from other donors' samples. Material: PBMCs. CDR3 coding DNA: TGTGCCAGTAGTATCGGGGAGGACGGCACTGAAGCTTTCTTT. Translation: CASSIGEDGTEAFF.